This T cell receptor (beta chain) appears in the sequencing data of a study of cytomegalovirus exposure and HLA in healthy donors. Findings and limits, study-wide: In the analysis, some V segments, TRBV6-2 and TRBV6-3 included, were excluded as indistinguishable.

The PCR used 60 Vbeta and 13 Jbeta primers. Some clones are missing from TCRdb's copy, which holds only in-frame ones; the method was immunoSEQ multiplex PCR. The sample records approximately 140,000 clones, roughly four fifths being singletons. About this clone: What it binds is not known.

Trimming removed 3 bases from V and 0 bases from J, with 13 bases in between. From germline, CDR1 is MNHEY and CDR2 SMNVEV (reference sequence). This CDR3 is 16 amino acids long. The rearrangement uses TRBV27 and TRBJ2-3; D is unresolved. The TCR was taken from a man aged 18 to 29 in good health and CMV-seropositive. The specimen was PBMCs. The CDR3 sequence is CASSFYRDLSTDTQYF. CDR3 bases: TGTGCCAGCAGTTTCTACAGAGATCTTAGCACAGATACGCAGTATTTT.